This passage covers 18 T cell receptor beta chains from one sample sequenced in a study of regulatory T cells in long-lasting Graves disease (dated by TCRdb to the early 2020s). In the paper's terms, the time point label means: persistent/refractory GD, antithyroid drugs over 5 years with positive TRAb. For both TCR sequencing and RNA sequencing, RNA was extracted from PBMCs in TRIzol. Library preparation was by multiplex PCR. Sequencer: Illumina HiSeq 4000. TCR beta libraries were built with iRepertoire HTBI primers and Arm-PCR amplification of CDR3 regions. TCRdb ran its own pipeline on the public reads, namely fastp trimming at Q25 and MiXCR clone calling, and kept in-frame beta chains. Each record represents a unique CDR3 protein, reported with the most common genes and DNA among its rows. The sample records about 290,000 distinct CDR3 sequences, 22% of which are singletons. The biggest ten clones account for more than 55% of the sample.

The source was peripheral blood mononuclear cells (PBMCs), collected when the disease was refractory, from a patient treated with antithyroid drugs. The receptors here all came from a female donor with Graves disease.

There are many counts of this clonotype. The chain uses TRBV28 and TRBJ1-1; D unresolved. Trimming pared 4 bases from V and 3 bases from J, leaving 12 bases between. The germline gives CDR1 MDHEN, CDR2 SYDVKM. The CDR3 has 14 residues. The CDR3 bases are TGTGCCAGCAGTTCTCCGCCGGTTGACACTGAAGCTTTCTTT. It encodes CASSSPPVDTEAFF.

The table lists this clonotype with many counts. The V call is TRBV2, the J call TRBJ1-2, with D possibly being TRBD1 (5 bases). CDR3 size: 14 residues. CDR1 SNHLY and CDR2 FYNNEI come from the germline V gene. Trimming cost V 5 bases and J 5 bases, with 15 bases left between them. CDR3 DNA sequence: TGTGCCAGCAGTCCGCGGACACCAGCTTATGGCTACACCTTC. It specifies CASSPRTPAYGYTF.

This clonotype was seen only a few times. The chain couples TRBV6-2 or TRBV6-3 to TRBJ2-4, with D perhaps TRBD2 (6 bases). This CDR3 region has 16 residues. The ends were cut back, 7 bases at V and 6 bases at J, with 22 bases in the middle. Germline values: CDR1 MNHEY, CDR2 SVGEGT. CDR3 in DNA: TGTGCCAGCACCTCAACTAGCCCCGATGGGGGAAACATTCAGTACTTC. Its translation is CASTSTSPDGGNIQYF.

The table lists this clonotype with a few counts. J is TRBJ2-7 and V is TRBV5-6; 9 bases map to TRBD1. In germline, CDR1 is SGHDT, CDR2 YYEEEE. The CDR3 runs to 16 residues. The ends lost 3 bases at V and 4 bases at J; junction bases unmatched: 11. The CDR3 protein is CASSYLGTGSRYEQYF. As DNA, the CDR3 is TGTGCCAGCAGCTACCTCGGGACAGGGAGTCGGTACGAGCAGTACTTC.

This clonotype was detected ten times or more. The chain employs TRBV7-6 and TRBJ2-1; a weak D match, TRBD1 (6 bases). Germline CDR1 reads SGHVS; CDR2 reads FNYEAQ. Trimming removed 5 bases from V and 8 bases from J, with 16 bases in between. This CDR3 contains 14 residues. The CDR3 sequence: CASSPGTFSHEQFF. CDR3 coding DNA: TGTGCCAGCAGCCCTGGGACATTTTCACATGAGCAGTTCTTC.

CDR3 amino acids: CAWSVLGGSTDTQYF. The CDR3 DNA follows: TGTGCCTGGAGTGTACTGGGCGGGAGCACAGATACGCAGTATTTT. The genes are TRBV30 and TRBJ2-3, with a possible D match to TRBD2 (5 bases). Trimming removed 0 bases from V and 0 bases from J, with 10 bases in between. CDR3 size: 15 residues. Germline CDR1 reads GTSNPN; CDR2 reads SVGIG (reference sequence).

CDR3 residues: CAISAPDDRGNTEAFF. The CDR3 nucleotides are TGTGCCATCAGTGCCCCCGACGACAGGGGGAACACTGAAGCTTTCTTT. This sequence joins TRBV10-3 and TRBJ1-1; TRBD1 matches 8 bases. J lost 1 base, V lost 4 bases, and 8 bases had no gene match. The germline gives CDR1 ENHRY, CDR2 SYGVKD. The CDR3 runs 16 residues.

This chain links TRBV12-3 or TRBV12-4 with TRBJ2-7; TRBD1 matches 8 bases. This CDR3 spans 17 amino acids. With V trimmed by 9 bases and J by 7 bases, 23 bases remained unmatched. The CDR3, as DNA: TGTGCCAGACGACCTGGACAGGGCCAACTTTTTTGGGGGGAGCAGTACTTC. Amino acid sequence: CARRPGQGQLFWGEQYF.

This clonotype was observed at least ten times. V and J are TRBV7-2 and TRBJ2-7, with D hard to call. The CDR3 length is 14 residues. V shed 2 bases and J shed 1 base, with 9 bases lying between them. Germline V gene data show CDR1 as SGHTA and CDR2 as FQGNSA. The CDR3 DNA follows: TGTGCCAGCAGCTTAAGGCAGGCTTCCTACGAGCAGTACTTC. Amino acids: CASSLRQASYEQYF.

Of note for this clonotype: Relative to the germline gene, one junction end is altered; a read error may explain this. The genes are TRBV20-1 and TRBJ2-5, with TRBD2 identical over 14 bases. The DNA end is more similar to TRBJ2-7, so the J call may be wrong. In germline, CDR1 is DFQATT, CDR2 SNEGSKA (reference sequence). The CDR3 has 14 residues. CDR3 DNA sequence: TGCAGTGTTAGACTAGCGGGAGGGAACTACGAGCAGTACTTC. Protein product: CSVRLAGGNYEQYF.

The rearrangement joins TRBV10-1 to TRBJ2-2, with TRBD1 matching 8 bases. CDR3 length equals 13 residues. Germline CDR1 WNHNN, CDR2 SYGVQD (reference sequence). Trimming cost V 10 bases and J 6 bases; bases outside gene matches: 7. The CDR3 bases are TGCGCCACCAATCGACAGGGGTCCGGGGAGCTGTTTTTT. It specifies CATNRQGSGELFF.

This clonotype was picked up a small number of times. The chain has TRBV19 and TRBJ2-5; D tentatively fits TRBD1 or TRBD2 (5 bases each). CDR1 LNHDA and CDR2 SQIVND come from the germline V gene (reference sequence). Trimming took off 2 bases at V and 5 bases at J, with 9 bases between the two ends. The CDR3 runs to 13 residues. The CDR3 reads CASSIRDPETQYF. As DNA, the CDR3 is TGTGCCAGTAGTATAAGGGACCCGGAGACCCAGTACTTC. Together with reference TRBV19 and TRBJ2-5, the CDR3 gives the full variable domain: DGGITQSPKYLFRKEGQNVTLSCEQNLNHDAMYWYRQDPGQGLRLIYYSQIVNDFQKGDIAEGYSVSREKKESFPLTVTSAQKNPTAFYLCASSIRDPETQYFGPGTRLLVL.

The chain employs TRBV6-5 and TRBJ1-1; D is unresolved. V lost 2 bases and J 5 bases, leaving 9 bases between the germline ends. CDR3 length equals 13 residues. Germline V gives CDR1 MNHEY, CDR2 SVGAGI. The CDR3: CASSYPGFTEAFF. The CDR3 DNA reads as TGTGCCAGCAGTTACCCAGGTTTTACTGAAGCTTTCTTT.

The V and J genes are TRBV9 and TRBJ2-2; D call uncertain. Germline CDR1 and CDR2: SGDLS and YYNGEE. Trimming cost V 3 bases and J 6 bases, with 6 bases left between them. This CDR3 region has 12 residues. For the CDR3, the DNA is TGTGCCAGCAGCGCCCCAGCCGGGGAGCTGTTTTTT. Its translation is CASSAPAGELFF.

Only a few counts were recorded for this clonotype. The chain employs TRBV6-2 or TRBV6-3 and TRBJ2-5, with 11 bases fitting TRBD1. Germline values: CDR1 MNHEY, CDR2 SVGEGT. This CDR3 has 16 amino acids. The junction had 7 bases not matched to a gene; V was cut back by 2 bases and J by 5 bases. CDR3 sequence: CASSYLGQGALETQYF. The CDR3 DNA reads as TGTGCCAGCAGTTACCTAGGACAGGGGGCGCTTGAGACCCAGTACTTC.

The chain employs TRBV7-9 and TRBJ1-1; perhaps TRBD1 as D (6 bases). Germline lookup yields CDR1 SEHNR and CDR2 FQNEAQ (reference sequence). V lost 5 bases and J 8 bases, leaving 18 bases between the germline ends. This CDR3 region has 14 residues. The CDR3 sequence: CASSLGGGLSEAFF. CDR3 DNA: TGTGCCAGCAGCCTCGGAGGGGGTTTGTCAGAAGCTTTCTTT.

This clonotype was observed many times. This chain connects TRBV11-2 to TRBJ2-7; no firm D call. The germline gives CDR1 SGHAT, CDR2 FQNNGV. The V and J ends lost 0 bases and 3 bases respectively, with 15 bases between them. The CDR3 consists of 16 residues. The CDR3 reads CASSLEGRALLYEQYF. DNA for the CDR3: TGTGCCAGCAGCTTAGAGGGTAGGGCGCTCCTCTACGAGCAGTACTTC. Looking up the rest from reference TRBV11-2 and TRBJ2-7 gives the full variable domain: EAGVAQSPRYKIIEKRQSVAFWCNPISGHATLYWYQQILGQGPKLLIQFQNNGVVDDSQLPKDRFSAERLKGVDSTLKIQPAKLEDSAVYLCASSLEGRALLYEQYFGPGTRLTVT.

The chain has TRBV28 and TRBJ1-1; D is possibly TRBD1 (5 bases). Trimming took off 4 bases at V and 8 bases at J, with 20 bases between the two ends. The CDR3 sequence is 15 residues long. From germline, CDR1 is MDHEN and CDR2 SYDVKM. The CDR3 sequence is CASSSPRQMWTEAFF. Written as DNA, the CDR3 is TGTGCCAGCAGTTCCCCGAGACAGATGTGGACCGAAGCTTTCTTT.